This TCR beta chain comes out of a study of Ad26.COV2.S vaccination and SARS-CoV-2 variants. Libraries were prepared by immunoSEQ multiplex PCR; TCRdb keeps only in-frame clonotypes and omits some of them. Of hundreds of thousands of clones listed, 85% to 90% were seen once; the top ten hold roughly 4.8%. The treatment was: 15 to 20 received Ad26.COV2.S at low or high dose, single or two shots; about 5 received placebo; per-sample allocation not given. The samples date from day 63 after the first vaccine or placebo injection. This clone was recorded only once. The CDR3 is 15 residues long. The V gene end was trimmed by 0 bases and the J gene end by 5 bases; junction bases not matched to a gene: 3. Germline lookup yields CDR1 SGHTA and CDR2 FQGNSA.

J is TRBJ1-4 and V is TRBV7-2, with 7 bases lining up with TRBD1. The starting material was peripheral blood, obtained in a trial of Ad26.COV2.S vaccine versus placebo. The clonotype comes from a person between 18 and 65 years old who received the Ad26.COV2.S COVID-19 vaccine or a placebo. The CDR3 reads CASSLAPGQNEKLFF. The CDR3 nucleotides are TGTGCCAGCAGCTTAGCCCCGGGACAGAATGAAAAACTGTTTTTT.